This T cell receptor (beta chain) was sequenced during a study of cytomegalovirus exposure and HLA in healthy donors. Study outcomes and limitations: The classifier was said to identify cytomegalovirus status with high specificity and sensitivity. For most TCR sequences rarity was the rule, although some public TCRs occurred in many donors. That first-cohort TCR clusters tended to co-occur in the approximately 110 validation repertoires was found in a later analysis.

The V end was cut by 0 bases, the J end by 2 bases, with 11 bases between. The germline CDR1 and CDR2 sequences are SGHNT and YYREEE (reference sequence). The CDR3 is 16 amino acids. This clone was recorded once. Antigen: not known. TCRdb's table, derived via immunoSEQ multiplex PCR, lists solely in-frame clones and lacks some. In the table there are some 270,000 clones, 65% to 90% of which are singletons. Separate from the roughly 700-subject first cohort, the roughly 120-subject validation cohort was the one that the donors belonged to. This receptor was taken from a woman aged 18-30 years in good health and CMV-seronegative. The chain employs TRBV5-4 and TRBJ1-4, with D possibly TRBD1 on 6 matching bases. Sample: PBMCs. DNA for the CDR3: TGTGCCAGCAGCTTGGGACAGCAGGGGACTAATGAAAAACTGTTTTTT. Translated, it gives CASSLGQQGTNEKLFF.